This TCR beta chain was obtained from a study of T-cell reconstitution after alpha-beta-depleted transplantation in children. Per the germline V gene, CDR1 is DFQATT and CDR2 is SNEGSKA (reference sequence). The CDR3 loop spans 16 amino acids. V dropped 3 bases and J dropped 3; count of bases not matched to a gene: 12. Using unique molecular identifiers, the investigators prepared the TCRbeta library. TCRdb reanalysed the PCR reads using MiXCR and keeps one entry per CDR3 protein. The data contain about 500,000 distinct CDR3 sequences, around a third of them singletons. There are a few counts of this clonotype.

The starting material was PBMCs from the stem cell graft donor, obtained from the stem cell graft. The chain recombines TRBV20-1 with TRBJ2-7; 9 nucleotides agree with TRBD2. This sequence was found in a human donor who donated a stem cell graft to a child with aplastic anemia. CDR3 loop: CSASLPGLASGYEQYF. The DNA of the CDR3 is TGCAGTGCTAGTCTCCCGGGACTAGCAAGCGGCTACGAGCAGTACTTC.